These 9 T cell receptor beta chains share one sample of origin, sequenced in a study of chemoradiotherapy in HPV16-positive cancers (dated by TCRdb to the early 2020s). The library was obtained by the immunoSEQ multiplex PCR assay. This immuneACCESS table, as held by TCRdb, lists in-frame sequences with V and J called but not all clones. Of the missing ones, under half trace to an unresolved V gene in checked studies; the others have no known cause. The sample table contains approximately 11,000 clones; only one count was recorded for more than 75% of them. Around 2% of the sample goes to the ten largest clones. This sample was gathered from a patient who underwent chemoradiotherapy. These receptors came from a human donor with HPV-associated anogenital cancer.

The table lists this clone with a count of one. This chain joins TRBV16 and TRBJ2-7; 7 bases are a match to TRBD1. J gave up 7 bases and V 5 bases, and 8 bases lay outside the gene matches. Germline CDR1 KGHSY, CDR2 FQNENV. This CDR3 comprises 13 residues. The CDR3 sequence is CASSADRAGEQYF. CDR3 bases: TGTGCCAGCAGCGCTGACAGGGCCGGTGAGCAGTACTTC.

This clone turned up a few times. The rearrangement joins TRBV11-1 to TRBJ1-4; D ambiguous. Germline CDR1 and CDR2: SGHAT and FQDESV (reference sequence). The CDR3 is 12 residues long. Trimming cost V 5 bases and J 8 bases, with 9 bases left between them. CDR3 coding DNA: TGTGCCAGCAGCCACCTCGGGGAAAAACTGTTTTTT. Translated, it gives CASSHLGEKLFF. The full variable domain, in which reference TRBV11-1 and TRBJ1-4 provide the parts outside the CDR3, is EAEVAQSPRYKITEKSQAVAFWCDPISGHATLYWYRQILGQGPELLVQFQDESVVDDSQLPKDRFSAERLKGVDSTLKIQPAELGDSAMYLCASSHLGEKLFFGSGTQLSVL.

The V and J genes are TRBV4-2 and TRBJ2-3, with 10 bases aligning to TRBD2. V shed 1 base, J shed 4 bases, and the junction held 11 bases outside the gene matches. Germline V lookup: CDR1 LGHNA, CDR2 YNFKEQ. The CDR3 spans 18 residues. The CDR3 nucleotides are TGTGCCAGCAGCCAAGTAGGTTCTAGCGGGGGATCCGCAGATACGCAGTATTTT. As protein: CASSQVGSSGGSADTQYF.

This sequence joins TRBV10-2 and TRBJ2-2, with 8 bases that match TRBD2. This CDR3 contains 13 residues. Germline-derived CDR1 and CDR2 are WSHSY and SAAADI. The junction had 3 bases not matched to a gene; V was cut back by 7 bases and J by 5 bases. Here the CDR3 DNA reads TGCGCCAGCATGGGCGGGGGGACCGGGGAGCTGTTTTTT. Protein sequence: CASMGGGTGELFF.

The chain uses TRBV4-2 and TRBJ2-1; TRBD1 is a possible D gene (6 bases). The V end was cut by 2 bases, the J end by 7 bases, with 21 bases between. The CDR3 covers 17 residues. The germline CDR1 and CDR2 sequences are LGHNA and YNFKEQ. The CDR3 bases are TGTGCCAGCAGCCAAACAGCCGGGACACCTTTTGCGAATGAGCAGTTCTTC. Its protein product is CASSQTAGTPFANEQFF.

The rearrangement uses TRBV18 and TRBJ1-5; no definite D call. The length of the CDR3 is 15 residues. V lost 0 bases, J lost 5 bases, and 11 bases lay in between. CDR1 and CDR2 from the germline V gene are KGHSH and LQKENI. The CDR3: CASSPPSNGDQPQHF. The CDR3 DNA sequence: TGTGCCAGCTCACCACCTAGTAACGGAGATCAGCCCCAGCATTTT.

This clone was observed a handful of times. V and J are TRBV5-6 and TRBJ1-2, with 12 bases that match TRBD1. Germline assignment: CDR1 SGHDT and CDR2 YYEEEE. The length of the CDR3 is 17 residues. J lost 8 bases, V lost 0 bases, and 11 bases had no gene match. CDR3 DNA sequence: TGTGCCAGCAGCTTGGCCCGGGGACAGGGGGCGAAGAAAGGCTACACCTTC. It specifies CASSLARGQGAKKGYTF.

V is TRBV5-4 and J is TRBJ2-1; perhaps TRBD2 as D (5 bases). V was trimmed by 4 bases and J by 5 bases, leaving 10 bases between them. The germline V gene has CDR1 SGHNT and CDR2 YYREEE (reference sequence). This CDR3 spans 13 amino acids. CDR3 sequence: CASSPVGDNEQFF. DNA of the CDR3: TGTGCCAGCAGCCCCGTGGGAGACAATGAGCAGTTCTTC.

This chain connects TRBV29-1 to TRBJ1-2; D is undetermined. Trimming left V 7 bases short and J 4 bases short, with 10 bases between. The CDR3 runs to 11 residues. Germline V gives CDR1 SQVTM, CDR2 ANQGSEA. The CDR3 sequence: CSGAGLYGYTF. Written as DNA, the CDR3 is TGCAGCGGAGCAGGACTCTATGGCTACACCTTC.